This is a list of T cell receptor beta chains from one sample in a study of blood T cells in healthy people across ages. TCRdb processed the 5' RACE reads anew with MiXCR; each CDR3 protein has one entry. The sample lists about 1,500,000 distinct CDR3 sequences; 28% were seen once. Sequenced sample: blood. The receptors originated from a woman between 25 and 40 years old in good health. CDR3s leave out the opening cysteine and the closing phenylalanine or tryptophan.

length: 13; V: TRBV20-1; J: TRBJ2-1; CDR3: SARGASGAYNEQF
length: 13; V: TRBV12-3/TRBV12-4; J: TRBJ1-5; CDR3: ASSLKGGDNQPQH
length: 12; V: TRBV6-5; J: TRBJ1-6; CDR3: ASRNRGGNSPLH
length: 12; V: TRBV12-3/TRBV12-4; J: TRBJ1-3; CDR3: ASKPRSSGNTIY
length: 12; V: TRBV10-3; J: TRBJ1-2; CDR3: AIREGDTNYGYT
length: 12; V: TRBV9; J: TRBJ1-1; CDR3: ASSVSMQGTEAF
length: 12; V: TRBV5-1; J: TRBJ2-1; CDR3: ASSLQTSGRRQF
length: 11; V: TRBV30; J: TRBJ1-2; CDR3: AWSGGQGPGYT
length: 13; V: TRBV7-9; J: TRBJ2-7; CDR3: ASSKGQGLVYEQY
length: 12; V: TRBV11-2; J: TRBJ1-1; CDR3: ASSFVRENTEAF
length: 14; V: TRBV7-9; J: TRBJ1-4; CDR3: ASSYGGGPASEKLF
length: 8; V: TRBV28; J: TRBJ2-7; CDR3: ASGEPRQY
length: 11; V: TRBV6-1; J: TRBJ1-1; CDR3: ASPGGPGTEAF
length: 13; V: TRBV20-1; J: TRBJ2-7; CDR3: SARDYVKGPLEQY
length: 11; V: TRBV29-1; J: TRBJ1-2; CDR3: SVEPGAIYGYT
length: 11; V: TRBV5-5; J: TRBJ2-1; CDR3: ASSLSSGYEQF
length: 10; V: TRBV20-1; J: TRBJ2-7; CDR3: SVVRELSEQY
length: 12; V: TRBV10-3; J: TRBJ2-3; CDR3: AISQGLVTDTQY
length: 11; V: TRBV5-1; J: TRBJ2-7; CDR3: ASSLAGLSEQY
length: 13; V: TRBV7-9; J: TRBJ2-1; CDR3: ASSLGRGGRNGRF
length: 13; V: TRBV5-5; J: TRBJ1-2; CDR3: ASSPGTPVGYGYT
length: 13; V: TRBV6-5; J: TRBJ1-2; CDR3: ASSFSEDSPAGYT
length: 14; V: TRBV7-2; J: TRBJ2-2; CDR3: ASSLQRVLNTGELF